The present entry profiles one T cell receptor beta chain with its context. It lacks a known antigen. Per-base quality was not reported, and no clone a single base away is much larger than it. This specimen comes from a study of vaccination and CD4 T cells after COVID-19 (dated 2022 in TCRdb). Regarding the complete study: Convalescent patients had a positive SARS-CoV-2 result on nasal swab PCR, and of these patients, under ten had mild disease and one had severe disease. Post-vaccine blood samples were collected a median of approximately 77 days after the second vaccine dose, ranging from roughly 12 to 241 days. Culture stimuli were overlapping spike peptide pools from SARS-CoV-2 and from the common cold coronaviruses HCoV-NL63, HCoV-OC43 and HCoV-229E. In the convalescent cohort there were six males and four females, among whom were two Hispanic individuals, seven Caucasians, two Asians and one multiracial person. In control cultures, a CEFX viral epitope pool was used as positive control, an HIV-1 Nef peptide pool was used as negative control, or no peptide was added. In under twelve COVID-19 convalescent patients and a few infection-naive healthy vaccine recipients, researchers compared the spike-specific CD4+ TCR repertoire from before mRNA vaccination with the repertoire from after. Each participant got two doses of either the Pfizer-BioNTech BNT162b2 vaccine (n=8) or the Moderna mRNA-1273 vaccine (n=2). Post-COVID blood samples from convalescent patients were collected a median of approximately 100 days after diagnosis, with a range of about 30 to 170 days. General findings and caveats noted by the study authors: Although the median number of SARS-CoV-2-reactive clonotypes went up from roughly 20 after infection to some 37 after vaccination, the increase was not significant. Nearly all vaccine-specific clones in convalescent patients (304 of 307) were mono-reactive for SARS-CoV-2 spike rather than cross-reactive with common cold coronaviruses. Only a relatively small number of convalescent patients were included in the study, and early timepoints following natural infection were not analyzed. Among the post-vaccine SARS-CoV-2-reactive clones in convalescent patients, a median approximately 90% showed up only after vaccination, which suggests vaccine-specific priming.

The treatment or condition tag for this specimen amounts to: roughly 10-day PBMC culture with coronavirus spike peptide pools or control peptides (ViraFEST assay). To expand antigen-specific T cells with peptide pools and then pick out the expanded clonotypes through TCR sequencing, the study relied on the ViraFEST assay. The convalescent patients' positive SARS-CoV-2 PCR tests fell between March and December 2020, which was before the Alpha, Beta and Delta variants emerged in the United States. Each well held 2 million or so PBMCs cultured in IMDM containing approximately 5% human AB serum and about 10 IU/ml IL-2, with approximately 9.2 ug/ml peptide pools added. Half of the culture medium was replaced with fresh IL-2-containing medium on days 3 and 7. After 10 days of culture, CD4+ T cells were isolated by negative selection with the EasySep CD4+ T cell isolation kit. Ficoll-Paque Plus gradient centrifugation was used to isolate PBMCs from whole blood, and the isolated PBMCs were then either used fresh or cryopreserved at -140C. In general, triplicate wells were set up for every culture condition.

From cysteine to phenylalanine, the CDR3 is 13 amino acids long. Only CDR3 DNA remains: 39 bases, in frame from the first base. CDR1 is given as SNHLY and CDR2 as FYNNEI, both from the germline V gene. V and J are truncated by 7 bases and 4 bases respectively, leaving an intervening sequence of 11 bases. The library was built by means of PCR. DNA from cultured CD4+ T cells underwent TCR sequencing with the Oncomine TCR Beta short-read assay at the Johns Hopkins FTIC core. The QIAamp micro DNA kit was used to extract genomic DNA from the cultured CD4+ T cells. Oncomine TCR Beta libraries from cultured CD4+ T cells were pooled with unique dual indexes and sequenced on an Illumina iSeq 100. On the study's bioinformatics: Non-productive sequences were filtered out, and CDR3s that did not start with C, did not end with F or W, or were shorter than 7 amino acids were discarded. Antigen-specific clonotypes were identified using the MANAFEST web application through comparison of peptide-stimulated wells with reference and other culture wells. To be called positive, a clone needed an FDR below 0.05, an odds ratio above 5, and a productive frequency above 0.1% in at least two of three replicate wells. A clonotype counted as cross-reactive if it showed significant expansion both in the SARS-CoV-2 spike wells and in at least one common cold coronavirus spike condition. Similarity between CDR3 sequences was evaluated in R version 3.6.1 using Levenshtein distances (stringdist) and unrooted phylogenetic trees (ape). Starting from the raw public reads, TCRdb applied fastp trimming at Q25, assembled clones with MiXCR and retained in-frame beta chains. Each record represents a unique CDR3 protein, reported with the most common genes and DNA among its rows. The V and J calls shown here were made by TCRdb, not taken from the authors' results. The sample table records more than 3,000 distinct CDR3 sequences; more than 13% of these occur just once. The ten most abundant clones make up roughly 15% of the sample.

The clonotype originates from a human donor who had recovered from COVID-19. Specimen: CD4+ T cells from blood, cultured in vitro. The V and J genes are TRBV2 and TRBJ2-1, and the D gene may be TRBD1, 5 bases matching. The nucleotides read TGTGCCAGCAAGGGCAGGGTATACAATGAGCAGTTCTTC. Its translation is CASKGRVYNEQFF.